This TCR beta chain was captured by sequencing in a study of blood T cells in healthy people across ages. Turning to the study itself: With template switching, about one barcoded beta molecule was captured per two T cells. Study-wide findings and caveats: Shifts in expanded clonotypes may have been confounded by donor CMV status, which was unknown. The percentage of naive T cells correlated strongly with TCR beta diversity.

Details on this clonotype: Its antigen is unidentified.

A second PCR, run for roughly 7 to 12 cycles, used a sample-barcoded 5' primer plus a J-beta primer mix. Every cDNA molecule carried a tag from a template-switch adaptor bearing 12 random nucleotides. TCRdb reprocessed the 5' RACE reads with MiXCR, giving one entry per CDR3 protein. Of about 640,000 distinct CDR3 sequences in the sample, around three fifths were seen once. Germline lookup yields CDR1 ENHRY and CDR2 SYGVKD. V lost 0 bases to trimming and J lost 9 bases; unmatched junction nucleotides: 11. The CDR3 has 17 amino acids. This TCR derives from a man aged 55-75 years in good health. The genes are TRBV10-3 and TRBJ1-6; 7 bases fit TRBD1. The sequencing sample was made of blood. The CDR3 here is CAISESSSETGSSPLHF. CDR3 DNA: TGTGCCATCAGTGAGTCTAGCTCCGAGACAGGGTCTTCACCCCTCCACTTT.